Following are 10 T cell receptor beta chains from one sample sequenced in a study of T cell responses to AZD1222 COVID-19 vaccine. Measured with immunoSEQ multiplex PCR; TCRdb has only the in-frame clones, and not every one. Counted here are more than 80,000 clones, 70% to 90% occurring once; the ten biggest clones make up about 12%. Sequenced material: peripheral blood, taken 28 days after the second AZD1222 dose. The receptor set was obtained from an adult who received the AZD1222 COVID-19 vaccine.

The chain joins TRBV10-3 to TRBJ2-7; D is unresolved. Trimming left V 0 bases short and J 0 bases short, with 0 bases between. The CDR3 totals 12 residues. Germline lookup yields CDR1 ENHRY and CDR2 SYGVKD. Here the CDR3 DNA reads TGTGCCATCAGTGAGTCCTCCTACGAGCAGTACTTC. Protein: CAISESSYEQYF.

The chain couples TRBV3-1 (or the pseudogene TRBV3-2) to TRBJ2-5; maybe TRBD2 (6 bases). This CDR3 contains 13 residues. V was shortened by 4 bases and J by 7 bases, with 13 bases between the two germline ends. Germline V lookup: CDR1 LGHDT, CDR2 YNNKEL (reference sequence). In DNA form, the CDR3 reads TGTGCCAGCAGCCCAACCCCGGAGGGGACCCAGTACTTC. Its translation is CASSPTPEGTQYF.

This chain uses TRBV7-9 with TRBJ2-7; 9 nucleotides line up with TRBD1. The V segment lost 5 bases and the J segment 6 bases; nucleotides outside the gene matches: 11. Germline V gene lookup returns CDR1 SEHNR and CDR2 FQNEAQ (reference sequence). The CDR3 loop spans 15 amino acids. The CDR3 loop reads CASSPSRGQGGEQYF. CDR3 sequence (DNA): TGTGCCAGCAGCCCTTCGAGGGGACAGGGTGGCGAGCAGTACTTC.

The gene calls are TRBV7-2 and TRBJ2-4; tentative D call: TRBD1 (7 bases). V lost 5 bases to trimming and J lost 0 bases, with 14 bases between them. Germline V CDR1 and CDR2: SGHTA, FQGNSA. The CDR3 loop spans 16 amino acids. CDR3 nucleotides: TGTGCCAGCAGCCCCCGGGGGACAGCAGCCAAAAACATTCAGTACTTC. Translated, it gives CASSPRGTAAKNIQYF.

The V call is TRBV7-7, the J call TRBJ2-5; no reliable D call. Deletions cut 1 base from V and 1 base from J, with 10 bases between. The CDR3 is made up of 15 amino acids. The V gene's germline CDR1 is SSHAT and CDR2 FNYEAQ (reference sequence). The chain's CDR3 is CASSLGMGSQETQYF. CDR3 sequence (DNA): TGTGCCAGCAGCTTAGGTATGGGCAGCCAAGAGACCCAGTACTTC.

This rearrangement joins TRBV19 to TRBJ1-1, with D possibly being TRBD1 (5 bases). Trimming cost V 3 bases and J 1 base, with 15 bases left between them. The CDR3 has 16 amino acids. Germline V gene sequence: CDR1 LNHDA, CDR2 SQIVND (reference sequence). In nucleotides, the CDR3 is TGTGCCAGTAGTATGGGGGTTCGCGGGGAGAACACTGAAGCTTTCTTT. As protein: CASSMGVRGENTEAFF.

The chain has TRBV10-3 and TRBJ1-1; 7 bases fit TRBD1. V trimming: 6 bases; J trimming: 2 bases; junction bases outside the gene matches: 9. This CDR3 comprises 15 residues. Germline-derived CDR1 and CDR2 are ENHRY and SYGVKD. CDR3 sequence (DNA): TGTGCCATCAGCGACCGTAGGGGGCCCAACACTGAAGCTTTCTTT. Protein: CAISDRRGPNTEAFF.

V usage is TRBV7-2 and J usage is TRBJ2-1, with a tentative D call TRBD2 (6 bases). V lost 0 bases and J lost 6, with 9 bases in between. Germline V CDR1 and CDR2: SGHTA, FQGNSA. The CDR3 sequence is 14 residues long. In DNA form, the CDR3 reads TGTGCCAGCAGCTTAGCCCAGACTAGCAATGAGCAGTTCTTC. Translating it yields CASSLAQTSNEQFF.

V is TRBV6-5 and J is TRBJ2-7, with no clear D. V lost 5 bases and J 0 bases, leaving 14 bases between the germline ends. In germline, CDR1 is MNHEY, CDR2 SVGAGI. The CDR3 runs 15 residues. Here the CDR3 DNA reads TGTGCCAGCAGTCGCAACATGGAGAGCTCCTACGAGCAGTACTTC. This gives the protein CASSRNMESSYEQYF.

The gene calls are TRBV6-5 and TRBJ1-1; D unclear. Germline V gives CDR1 MNHEY, CDR2 SVGAGI. The CDR3 extends over 11 amino acids. V was pared by 6 bases and J by 1 base, with 3 bases between. The CDR3 region is CASRGNTEAFF. The CDR3 DNA is TGTGCCAGCAGGGGGAACACTGAAGCTTTCTTT.